This record looks at one T cell receptor beta chain sequence and its context. Its antigen is not identified. The junction departs from germline at one end; a sequencing error may be responsible. This sample is part of a study of CD8 T cells in ankylosing spondylitis. Overall study findings and caveats: A TCR beta motif of under 10 highly homologous variants seemed to mark ankylosing spondylitis blood. Reportedly, matched ankylosing spondylitis synovial fluid was significantly enriched for disease-linked clones. Earlier literature documents some of the motif variants in reactive arthritis synovial fluid and blood. Within peripheral blood, clones linked to disease were CD8+ and relatively rare.

Generation of TCR beta libraries employed quantitative 5'-RACE incorporating molecular barcodes. TCRdb fed the 5' RACE reads into MiXCR, producing one record per CDR3 protein. The sample lists about 330,000 distinct CDR3 sequences, around 7.6% occurring once. Input material: blood, either unsorted or a sorted T cell fraction (not recorded which). The sequence came from a male donor with ankylosing spondylitis.

CDR3 nucleotides: TGCGCCAGCAGCCAGACTAGCGCCGGGGAGCTTTTTTTT. The encoded protein is CASSQTSAGELFF. The chain is built from TRBV4-3 and TRBJ2-2; 8 bases align to TRBD2. The CDR3 contains 13 residues. Germline V CDR1 and CDR2: LGHNA, YSLEER.